These 21 T cell receptor beta chains share one sample of origin, sequenced in a study of blood T cell repertoires in COVID-19. Assay: immunoSEQ multiplex PCR; the TCRdb copy retains only in-frame clones and omits some. The data show 200,000 to 250,000 clones, with around four fifths seen just once and under 3% held by the top ten. The sample consisted of peripheral blood. All receptors come from a man aged 50-59 years with active or convalescent COVID-19.

The chain links TRBV5-5 to TRBJ2-1, with D possibly being TRBD2 (6 bases). V shed 1 base and J shed 8 bases, with 10 bases lying between them. Germline V CDR1 and CDR2: SGHKS, YYEKEE (reference sequence). CDR3 length: 13 amino acids. In nucleotides, the CDR3 is TGTGCCAGCAGCTTGCTAGCGCCGGATGAGCAGTTCTTC. Residues: CASSLLAPDEQFF. The full variable domain, its missing parts supplied by reference TRBV5-5 and TRBJ2-1, is DAGVTQSPTHLIKTRGQQVTLRCSPISGHKSVSWYQQVLGQGPQFIFQYYEKEERGRGNFPDRFSARQFPNYSSELNVNALLLGDSALYLCASSLLAPDEQFFGPGTRLTVL.

The J gene is TRBJ2-7, the V gene TRBV28; tentative D call: TRBD1 (5 bases). The CDR3 extends over 15 amino acids. Trimming removed 3 bases from V and 2 bases from J, with 14 bases in between. CDR1 is MDHEN and CDR2 is SYDVKM in the germline V gene. Written as DNA, the CDR3 is TGTGCCAGCAGTTTTTACTCCAGGGCGACCTACGAGCAGTACTTC. Translated: CASSFYSRATYEQYF.

The V and J genes are TRBV7-8 and TRBJ2-7; the match to TRBD1 covers 11 bases. The V segment lost 4 bases and the J segment 5 bases; nucleotides outside the gene matches: 4. This CDR3 region has 14 residues. CDR1 and CDR2 (germline): SGHVS, FQNEAQ. CDR3 residues: CASSSRDRGDEQYF. CDR3 sequence (DNA): TGTGCCAGCAGCTCCCGGGACAGGGGGGACGAGCAGTACTTC.

The genes are TRBV5-1 and TRBJ1-2, with D tentatively TRBD1 (5 bases). V was cut by 2 bases and J by 7 bases, with 15 bases left in between. The CDR3 sequence is 14 residues long. Germline CDR1 reads SGHRS; CDR2 reads YFSETQ. CDR3 loop: CASSLGGDLGGYTF. The DNA of the CDR3 is TGCGCCAGCAGCTTAGGAGGGGATCTTGGTGGCTACACCTTC.

The chain recombines TRBV30 with TRBJ1-2; 7 bases are a match to TRBD1. There are 15 residues in the CDR3. Germline CDR1 is GTSNPN and CDR2 is SVGIG (reference sequence). V lost 3 bases, J lost 3 bases, and 10 bases stayed unmatched. The CDR3 loop is CAWRPKGAPDYGYTF. In DNA, the CDR3 is TGTGCCTGGAGACCTAAGGGGGCGCCTGACTATGGCTACACCTTC.

This clone showed up just a few times. The DNA for the CDR3 is TGTGCCAGCAGTCCTACAGGGGCGCGAACCAATCAGCCCCAGCATTTT. It yields the protein CASSPTGARTNQPQHF. This chain connects TRBV5-4 to TRBJ1-5; 7 nucleotides agree with TRBD1. From germline, CDR1 is SGHNT and CDR2 YYREEE (reference sequence). CDR3 length: 16 amino acids. J gave up 3 bases and V 5 bases, and 11 bases lay outside the gene matches.

As to this clone: At one of its ends the junction is not consistent with the germline gene, which may arise from a read error. The V gene is TRBV27, the J gene TRBJ1-2; 9 positions agree with TRBD1. Germline values: CDR1 MNHEY, CDR2 SMNVEV (reference sequence). There are 17 residues in the CDR3. CDR3 DNA: TGTGCCAGCACTTTAACGACGGGGACAGGGATTAACTATGGCTACACCTTC. Translated: CASTLTTGTGINYGYTF.

The genes are TRBV5-6 and TRBJ2-1; 13 positions match TRBD2. Germline trimming cut 0 bases from V and 7 bases from J; bases unmatched to any gene: 1. CDR1 and CDR2 (germline): SGHDT, YYEEEE. The CDR3 runs 15 residues. CDR3 in DNA: TGTGCCAGCAGCTTGGTGGGACTAGCGGGAAATGAGCAGTTCTTC. Encoded protein: CASSLVGLAGNEQFF.

The V call is TRBV27, the J call TRBJ2-3; weak D call: TRBD1 (5 bases). The CDR3 spans 12 residues. Trimming removed 2 bases at V and 5 bases at J, with 5 bases between. Germline V lookup: CDR1 MNHEY, CDR2 SMNVEV (reference sequence). CDR3 protein: CASSLQGDTQYF. Written as DNA, the CDR3 is TGTGCCAGCAGTTTACAGGGAGATACGCAGTATTTT.

J is TRBJ2-1 and V is TRBV20-1; the D gene is possibly TRBD2 (6 bases). In germline, CDR1 is DFQATT, CDR2 SNEGSKA (reference sequence). This CDR3 is 13 amino acids long. Trimming stripped 3 bases from V and 5 bases from J, with 11 bases between. The CDR3 coding sequence is TGCAGTGCTAGTCGGGCGGGGAACAATGAGCAGTTCTTC. It yields the protein CSASRAGNNEQFF.

This clone was seen only once. A read error may produce the germline difference seen at one junction end. V is TRBV4-3 and J is TRBJ1-4; possible D gene TRBD1, 5 bases. Germline-derived CDR1 and CDR2 are LGHNA and YSLEER. The CDR3 consists of 15 residues. For the CDR3, the DNA is TGCGCCAGCAGCCGATTGACAGCCCCGAATGAAAATCTGTTTTTT. Translating gives CASSRLTAPNENLFF.

The chain combines TRBV27 with TRBJ1-2; tentative D call: TRBD1 (6 bases). Trimming took off 7 bases at V and 8 bases at J, with 14 bases between the two ends. Germline-derived CDR1 and CDR2 are MNHEY and SMNVEV (reference sequence). This CDR3 has 12 residues. CDR3 residues: CASKSGGGGYTF. The DNA for the CDR3 is TGTGCCAGCAAGTCGGGGGGCGGGGGCTACACCTTC.

This clone occurred a few times. The chain combines TRBV28 with TRBJ1-2; D might be TRBD1 (5 bases). Trimming removed 8 bases at V and 5 bases at J, with 15 bases between. CDR1 MDHEN and CDR2 SYDVKM come from the germline V gene. The CDR3 sequence is 13 residues long. CDR3 residues: CASYGQGVYGYTF. DNA for the CDR3: TGTGCCAGCTACGGGCAGGGTGTTTATGGCTACACCTTC.

The chain joins TRBV20-1 to TRBJ1-2; D unresolved. CDR1 DFQATT and CDR2 SNEGSKA come from the germline V gene (reference sequence). The CDR3 covers 12 residues. Trimming removed 3 bases at V and 5 bases at J, with 10 bases between. The CDR3 DNA reads as TGCAGTGCTAGTGACCAGGCATATGGCTACACCTTC. Translation: CSASDQAYGYTF.

The rearrangement links TRBV5-1 to TRBJ2-3; TRBD2 matches at 9 bases. Germline-derived CDR1 and CDR2 are SGHRS and YFSETQ. This CDR3 comprises 16 residues. J lost 3 bases, V lost 6 bases, and 11 bases had no gene match. The CDR3 region is CASTSGPAGGTDTQYF. DNA of the CDR3: TGCGCCAGCACCTCGGGCCCAGCGGGAGGTACAGATACGCAGTATTTT.

This sequence joins TRBV12-5 and TRBJ1-6; 9 nucleotides align to TRBD1. The CDR3 runs 13 residues. V dropped 10 bases and J dropped 9; count of bases not matched to a gene: 7. CDR1 is LGHNT, CDR2 FRNRAP, per germline. The CDR3 reads CATCRDRASPLHF. The CDR3 DNA sequence: TGTGCTACCTGCCGGGACAGGGCTTCACCCCTCCACTTT. The variable domain in full, completed from reference TRBV12-5 and TRBJ1-6, reads DARVTQTPRHKVTEMGQEVTMRCQPILGHNTVFWYRQTMMQGLELLAYFRNRAPLDDSGMPKDRFSAEMPDATLATLKIQPSEPRDSAVYFCATCRDRASPLHFGNGTRLTVT.

V usage is TRBV9 and J usage is TRBJ1-3; D uncertain. The CDR3 is 13 amino acids. V shed 10 bases and J shed 6 bases, with 17 bases lying between them. The germline gives CDR1 SGDLS, CDR2 YYNGEE. The CDR3 region has the DNA TGTGCCGGGTCACGGGGTAATGAAAACACCATATATTTT. As protein: CAGSRGNENTIYF.

This chain connects TRBV3-1 (or the pseudogene TRBV3-2) to TRBJ2-5; D unclear. The V gene's germline CDR1 is LGHDT and CDR2 YNNKEL (reference sequence). CDR3 length: 12 amino acids. Trimming pared 4 bases from V and 5 bases from J, leaving 8 bases between. The CDR3 spells CASSPGVETQYF. The CDR3 DNA is TGTGCCAGCAGCCCCGGAGTGGAGACCCAGTACTTC.

The chain has TRBV15 and TRBJ1-3; D remains unclear. Germline V CDR1 and CDR2: LNHNV, YYDKDF (reference sequence). Trimming took 1 base from V and 8 from J, leaving 12 bases between them. This CDR3 spans 14 amino acids. The CDR3 sequence: CATSRGAEEDTIYF. The DNA of the CDR3 is TGTGCCACCAGCAGAGGGGCGGAGGAGGACACCATATATTTT.

The genes are TRBV7-2 and TRBJ1-6, with 9 bases fitting TRBD1. J was trimmed by 6 bases and V by 3 bases; bases with no gene match: 15. This CDR3 has 19 residues. Germline lookup yields CDR1 SGHTA and CDR2 FQGNSA. The CDR3 DNA reads TGTGCCAGCAGCTTTTCTCCTCGGGGACAGGGCGTATTTAATTCACCCCTCCACTTT. It encodes CASSFSPRGQGVFNSPLHF.

The chain employs TRBV7-9 and TRBJ2-1; 8 bases are shared with TRBD1. J was trimmed by 2 bases and V by 10 bases; bases with no gene match: 10. The CDR3 contains 15 residues. Looked up from germline, CDR1 is SEHNR and CDR2 is FQNEAQ (reference sequence). For the CDR3, the DNA is TGTGCCACCCATAAAGACAGGGGAGCCTACAATGAGCAGTTCTTC. Translation gives CATHKDRGAYNEQFF.